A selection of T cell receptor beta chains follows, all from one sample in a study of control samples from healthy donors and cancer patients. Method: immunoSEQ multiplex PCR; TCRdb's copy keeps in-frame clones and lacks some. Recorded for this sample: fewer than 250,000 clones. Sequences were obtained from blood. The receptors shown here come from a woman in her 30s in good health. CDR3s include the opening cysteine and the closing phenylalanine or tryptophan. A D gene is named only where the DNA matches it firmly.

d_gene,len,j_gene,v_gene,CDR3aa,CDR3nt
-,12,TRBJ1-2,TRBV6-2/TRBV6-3,CASSYQGLRYTF,TGTGCCAGCAGTTATCAGGGACTTCGCTACACCTTC
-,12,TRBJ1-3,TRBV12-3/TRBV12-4,CASVSSGNTIYF,TGTGCCAGCGTAAGCTCTGGAAACACCATATATTTT
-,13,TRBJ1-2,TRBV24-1,CATSDEYWNGYTF,TGTGCCACCAGTGATGAGTACTGGAATGGCTACACCTTC
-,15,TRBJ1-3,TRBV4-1,CASSQLTGSGNTIYF,TGCGCCAGCAGCCAATTAACGGGATCTGGAAACACCATATATTTT
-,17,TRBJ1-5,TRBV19,CASSILGGTFVSQPQHF,TGTGCCAGTAGTATATTGGGCGGGACATTCGTTAGTCAGCCCCAGCATTTT
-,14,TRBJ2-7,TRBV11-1,CASSLGLYSYEQYF,TGTGCCAGCAGCTTAGGTCTGTACTCCTACGAGCAGTACTTC
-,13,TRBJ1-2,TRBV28,CASSFPSLYGYTF,TGTGCCAGCAGTTTCCCCAGTCTCTATGGCTACACCTTC
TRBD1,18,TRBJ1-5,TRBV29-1,CSVEMWGQALNSNQPQHF,TGCAGCGTTGAAATGTGGGGACAGGCCCTGAATAGCAATCAGCCCCAGCATTTT
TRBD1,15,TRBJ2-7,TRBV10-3,CATRFGQGGSYEQYF,TGTGCCACCCGGTTTGGACAGGGTGGTTCCTACGAGCAGTACTTC
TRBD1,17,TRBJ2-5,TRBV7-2,CASSLGWGQGIGETQYF,TGTGCCAGCAGCTTAGGTTGGGGACAGGGGATAGGGGAGACCCAGTACTTC
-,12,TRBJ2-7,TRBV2,CASSRTLREQYF,TGTGCCAGCAGTCGGACTCTGAGGGAGCAGTACTTC
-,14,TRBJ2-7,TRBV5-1,CASSLAYTGYEQYF,TGCGCCAGCAGCTTGGCATACACAGGGTACGAGCAGTACTTC
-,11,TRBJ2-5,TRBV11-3,CASSSEETQYF,TGTGCCAGCAGCTCGGAAGAGACCCAGTACTTC
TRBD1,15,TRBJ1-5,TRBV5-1,CASSLKGQANQPQHF,TGCGCCAGCAGCCTGAAGGGACAGGCAAATCAGCCCCAGCATTTT
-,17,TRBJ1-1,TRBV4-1,CASSQDGARGLNTEAFF,TGCGCCAGCAGCCAAGATGGGGCTAGGGGTTTGAACACTGAAGCTTTCTTT
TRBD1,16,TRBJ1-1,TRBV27,CASSSRPGTGIPKAFF,TGTGCCAGCAGTTCACGTCCCGGGACAGGGATTCCTAAAGCTTTCTTT
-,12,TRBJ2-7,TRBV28,CASSFYGVEQYF,TGTGCCAGCAGTTTTTACGGGGTCGAGCAGTACTTC
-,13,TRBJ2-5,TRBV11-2,CASSLTVQETQYF,TGTGCCAGCAGCTTAACGGTGCAAGAGACCCAGTACTTC
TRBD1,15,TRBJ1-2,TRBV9,CASSVGQGSHYGYTF,TGTGCCAGCAGCGTAGGACAGGGGTCCCACTATGGCTACACCTTC
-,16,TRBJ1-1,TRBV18,CASSPLLVGKNTEAFF,TGTGCCAGCTCACCACTGCTCGTGGGGAAGAACACTGAAGCTTTCTTT
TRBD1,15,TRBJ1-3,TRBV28,CASSSSTGSRNTIYF,TGTGCCAGCAGTTCCTCGACAGGGAGTAGAAACACCATATATTTT
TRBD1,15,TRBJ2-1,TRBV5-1,CASSEGQSSYNEQFF,TGCGCCAGCAGCGAGGGACAGAGCTCCTACAATGAGCAGTTCTTC
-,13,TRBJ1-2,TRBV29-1,CSVDGRFNYGYTF,TGCAGCGTTGATGGCAGGTTCAACTATGGCTACACCTTC
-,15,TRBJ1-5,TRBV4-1,CASSLGAGSGQPQHF,TGCGCCAGCAGCCTAGGGGCGGGGTCGGGTCAGCCCCAGCATTTT
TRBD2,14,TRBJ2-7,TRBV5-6,CASSSLAGGYEQYF,TGTGCCAGCAGCTCCCTAGCGGGGGGCTACGAGCAGTACTTC
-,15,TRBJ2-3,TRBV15,CATSRVRGEVDTQYF,TGTGCCACCAGCAGAGTGAGAGGGGAGGTGGATACGCAGTATTTT
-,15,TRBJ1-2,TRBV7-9,CASSLSPTVPRGYTF,TGTGCCAGCAGCTTAAGCCCAACAGTCCCTAGGGGCTACACCTTC
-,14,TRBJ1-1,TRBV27,CASSLLVGQGEAFF,TGTGCCAGCAGTTTATTGGTGGGGCAGGGCGAAGCTTTCTTT
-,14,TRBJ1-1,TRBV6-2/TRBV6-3,CASSFDSMNTEAFF,TGTGCCAGCAGTTTCGATTCCATGAACACTGAAGCTTTCTTT
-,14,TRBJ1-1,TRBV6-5,CASSWGGAGTEAFF,TGTGCCAGCAGTTGGGGGGGGGCCGGCACTGAAGCTTTCTTT
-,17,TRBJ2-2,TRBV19,CASSLRAAEGYTGELFF,TGTGCCAGTAGTCTCCGGGCGGCCGAAGGGTACACCGGGGAGCTGTTTTTT